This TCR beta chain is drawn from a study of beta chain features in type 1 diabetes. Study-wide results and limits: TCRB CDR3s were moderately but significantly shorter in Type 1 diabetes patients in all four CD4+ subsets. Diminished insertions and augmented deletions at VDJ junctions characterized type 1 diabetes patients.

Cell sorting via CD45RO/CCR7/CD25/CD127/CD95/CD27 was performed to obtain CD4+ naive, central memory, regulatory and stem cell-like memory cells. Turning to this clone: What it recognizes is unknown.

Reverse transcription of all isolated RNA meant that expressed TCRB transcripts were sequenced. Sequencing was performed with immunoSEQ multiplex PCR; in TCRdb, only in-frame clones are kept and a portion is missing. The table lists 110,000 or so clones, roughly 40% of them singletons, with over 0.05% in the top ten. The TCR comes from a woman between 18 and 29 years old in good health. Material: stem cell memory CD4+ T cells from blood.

Here the CDR3 DNA reads TGTGCCAGCAGTTTATATAGCCAGGGAGGCTACACCTTC. It is translated as CASSLYSQGGYTF. The V and J genes are TRBV28 and TRBJ1-2; D possibly corresponds to TRBD1 (5 bases). V lost 1 base and J 8 bases, leaving 11 bases between the germline ends. Germline CDR1 MDHEN, CDR2 SYDVKM. This CDR3 spans 13 amino acids.